A single TCR beta chain is shown here with its context. Germline loops: CDR1 SQVTM, CDR2 ANQGSEA. This CDR3 is built from 17 residues. V was pared by 4 bases and J by 0 bases, with 7 bases of the junction left unmatched. Participants spanned ages about 18 to 100 years and resided in over 20 US areas. This sample was taken from a study of blood T cell repertoires in COVID-19. Turning to the study itself: Specimens from acute and convalescent COVID-19 originated in the United States, Italy and Spain.

Per the study methods: Counts of nucleated cells, estimated from reference gene primer amplification, were obtained. Generated by immunoSEQ multiplex PCR, the TCRdb table keeps only in-frame clones and is missing some. V and J calls and clone size come straight from that table; D and trimming were deduced from the DNA. In the table there are 200,000 to 250,000 clones, approximately 88% of which are singletons. This sequence originates from a woman aged 25 to 45 who had been exposed to COVID-19. The chain couples TRBV29-1 to TRBJ2-1, with 12 bases aligning to TRBD2. Sequencing used PBMCs or T cells enriched from blood (not recorded which). CDR3 nucleotides: TGCAGCGTTGGGGGACTAGCGGGTCGTAGCTCCTACAATGAGCAGTTCTTC. Protein: CSVGGLAGRSSYNEQFF.